These 25 T cell receptor beta chains share one sample of origin, sequenced in a study of OX40 agonist ivuxolimab in advanced cancers. Data came from immunoSEQ multiplex PCR; TCRdb stores just in-frame clones and leaves some out. Of about 89,000 clones detected, nearly 90% appear once; the ten largest clones hold around 0.29%. Specimen: CD4+ or CD8+ T cells sorted from blood, collected in a trial of the OX40 agonist ivuxolimab. These receptors came from an adult with an advanced solid tumor such as melanoma, head and neck, liver or kidney cancer.

CDR3 coding DNA: TGCGCCAGCAGCTTGGCCCGGACAGGGAATGAAAAACTGTTTTTT. Its protein product is CASSLARTGNEKLFF. This rearrangement joins TRBV5-1 to TRBJ1-4; 8 bases line up with TRBD1. The germline V gene has CDR1 SGHRS and CDR2 YFSETQ. The trim removed 0 bases at V and 5 bases at J, leaving 3 bases unmatched. The CDR3 runs 15 residues.

The J gene is TRBJ1-1, the V gene TRBV10-3; D call uncertain. This CDR3 comprises 13 residues. The germline V and J ends were trimmed by 3 bases and 11 bases, with 16 bases remaining between them. From germline, CDR1 is ENHRY and CDR2 SYGVKD. The DNA of the CDR3 is TGTGCCATCAGTGATCCGAGCGGGCAAAGGGCTTTCTTT. It encodes CAISDPSGQRAFF.

This clone was found a few times. J is TRBJ1-3 and V is TRBV7-9; 9 bases align to TRBD1. With V trimmed by 1 base and J by 0 bases, 4 bases remained unmatched. CDR3 length: 17 residues. Germline CDR1 is SEHNR and CDR2 is FQNEAQ (reference sequence). The CDR3 is CASSLGLDRGSGNTIYF. CDR3 nucleotide sequence: TGTGCCAGCAGCTTAGGGCTGGACAGGGGCTCTGGAAACACCATATATTTT. Full variable domain (rest looked up from reference TRBV7-9 and TRBJ1-3): DTGVSQNPRHKITKRGQNVTFRCDPISEHNRLYWYRQTLGQGPEFLTYFQNEAQLEKSRLLSDRFSAERPKGSFSTLEIQRTEQGDSAMYLCASSLGLDRGSGNTIYFGEGSWLTVV.

This chain connects TRBV7-8 to TRBJ1-4; 8 bases line up with TRBD1. From germline, CDR1 is SGHVS and CDR2 FQNEAQ. V was pared by 5 bases and J by 7 bases, with 12 bases of the junction left unmatched. This CDR3 is built from 16 residues. As DNA, the CDR3 is TGTGCCAGCAGCCCTCGGCGATCGGACAGGGCTGAAAAACTGTTTTTT. It codes for CASSPRRSDRAEKLFF.

This clone appeared a single time. An end of the junction differs from the germline gene, which may be a read error. The J gene is TRBJ1-2, the V gene TRBV15, with 8 bases that match TRBD1. The CDR3 is 12 residues long. Germline CDR1 and CDR2: LNHNV and YYDKDF (reference sequence). The CDR3, as DNA: TGTGCCACCAGCGGAGACAGGGGCGGCTACACCTTC. Its translation is CATSGDRGGYTF. Filled out from reference TRBV15 and TRBJ1-2, the complete variable domain reads DAMVIQNPRYQVTQFGKPVTLSCSQTLNHNVMYWYQQKSSQAPKLLFHYYDKDFNNEADTPDNFQSRRPNTSFCFLDIRSPGLGDTAMYLCATSGDRGGYTFGSGTRLTVV.

The rearrangement links TRBV9 to TRBJ2-7, with 7 bases lining up with TRBD2. Germline values: CDR1 SGDLS, CDR2 YYNGEE. V lost 0 bases to trimming and J lost 6 bases; unmatched junction nucleotides: 9. The CDR3 spans 15 residues. The CDR3 coding sequence is TGTGCCAGCAGCGTAGGGGGAGGGGCGCCGAGCGAGCAGTACTTC. It specifies CASSVGGGAPSEQYF. Looking up the rest from reference TRBV9 and TRBJ2-7 gives the full variable domain: DSGVTQTPKHLITATGQRVTLRCSPRSGDLSVYWYQQSLDQGLQFLIQYYNGEERAKGNILERFSAQQFPDLHSELNLSSLELGDSALYFCASSVGGGAPSEQYFGPGTRLTVT.

The V gene is TRBV10-1, the J gene TRBJ1-1; D might be TRBD1 (5 bases). V gave up 0 bases and J gave up 5 bases, with 7 bases separating them. The CDR3 extends over 13 amino acids. The germline CDR1 and CDR2 sequences are WNHNN and SYGVQD (reference sequence). The CDR3 DNA sequence: TGCGCCAGCAGTGAGTCGGGGGGAACTGAAGCTTTCTTT. Translating it yields CASSESGGTEAFF.

The gene calls are TRBV19 and TRBJ2-7; D is possibly TRBD2 (5 bases). Germline V gives CDR1 LNHDA, CDR2 SQIVND (reference sequence). The V end was cut by 10 bases, the J end by 0 bases, with 13 bases between. The CDR3 consists of 13 residues. The CDR3 reads CATAEDLSYEQYF. CDR3 nucleotide sequence: TGTGCCACTGCGGAGGACCTCTCCTACGAGCAGTACTTC.

In its sample, this clone was seen a few times. This sample also contains other DNA sequences that code for the same CDR3. V is TRBV18 and J is TRBJ1-1; 8 nucleotides agree with TRBD1. In germline, CDR1 is KGHSH, CDR2 LQKENI. The CDR3 extends over 15 amino acids. Trimming at V came to 2 bases and at J to 3 bases, leaving 5 bases not matched to a gene. CDR3 nucleotides: TGTGCCAGCTCACCAAGAGACAGGGGCGACACTGAAGCTTTCTTT. This gives the protein CASSPRDRGDTEAFF.

This chain links TRBV5-1 with TRBJ2-5; TRBD2 matches at 14 bases. The CDR3 is made up of 16 amino acids. Germline V CDR1 and CDR2: SGHRS, YFSETQ. Losses at the gene ends were 3 bases for V and 1 base for J; bases not matched to a gene: 2. The CDR3 nucleotides are TGCGCCAGCAGCTCGGGACTAGCGGGGGCCCAAGAGACCCAGTACTTC. Protein: CASSSGLAGAQETQYF.

This chain connects TRBV5-6 to TRBJ2-7; TRBD1 might be the D (5 bases). V gave up 0 bases and J gave up 6 bases, with 10 bases separating them. Germline CDR1 reads SGHDT; CDR2 reads YYEEEE. The CDR3 length is 13 residues. This chain's CDR3 is CASSLVGAVEQYF. The DNA of the CDR3 is TGTGCCAGCAGCTTGGTAGGGGCCGTCGAGCAGTACTTC.

The V and J genes are TRBV20-1 and TRBJ2-3; the D is unclear. In germline, CDR1 is DFQATT, CDR2 SNEGSKA (reference sequence). V lost 4 bases, J lost 6 bases, and 8 bases lay in between. The CDR3 sequence is 11 residues long. The CDR3 region is CSATLGDTQYF. The DNA for the CDR3 is TGCAGTGCTACCCTTGGGGATACGCAGTATTTT.

The CDR3 spells CASSLTLAGHTGELFF. CDR3 coding DNA: TGTGCCAGCAGCTTGACCCTAGCGGGGCACACCGGGGAGCTGTTTTTT. This rearrangement joins TRBV5-4 to TRBJ2-2, with 9 bases fitting TRBD2. Germline V lookup: CDR1 SGHNT, CDR2 YYREEE (reference sequence). The CDR3 runs 16 residues. With 1 base clipped from V and 3 bases from J, the junction kept 4 bases outside the gene matches.

This clone was counted between two and nine times. The J gene is TRBJ2-7, the V gene TRBV19; D possibly matches TRBD1 or TRBD2 (5 bases each). Germline V gene data show CDR1 as LNHDA and CDR2 as SQIVND (reference sequence). This CDR3 contains 14 residues. Trimming removed 8 bases from V and 6 bases from J, with 20 bases in between. CDR3 region: CASRSWGNFGEQYF. The CDR3 coding sequence is TGTGCCAGTCGGTCGTGGGGGAACTTTGGCGAGCAGTACTTC.

This chain joins TRBV7-2 and TRBJ1-2; TRBD1 matches at 9 bases. V trimming: 3 bases; J trimming: 8 bases; junction bases outside the gene matches: 10. Germline loops: CDR1 SGHTA, CDR2 FQGNSA. This CDR3 region has 15 residues. CDR3 region: CASSLALRDREGYTF. CDR3 nucleotides: TGTGCCAGCAGCTTGGCCCTAAGGGACAGGGAAGGCTACACCTTC.

The V call is TRBV10-1, the J call TRBJ2-1; tentatively, D is TRBD1 or TRBD2 (5 bases each). With 0 bases removed from V and 9 bases from J, the gap between germline ends came to 9 bases. The CDR3 is 13 amino acids. The germline V gene encodes CDR1 WNHNN and CDR2 SYGVQD (reference sequence). CDR3: CASSESPGREQFF. The CDR3 region has the DNA TGCGCCAGCAGTGAGTCGCCGGGGCGTGAGCAGTTCTTC.

The chain has TRBV30 and TRBJ2-1; a weak D match, TRBD2 (6 bases). V was shortened by 5 bases and J by 5 bases, with 19 bases between the two germline ends. The length of the CDR3 is 15 residues. In germline, CDR1 is GTSNPN, CDR2 SVGIG (reference sequence). Here the CDR3 DNA reads TGTGCCTGGTTGGGGCCCGTAGGACTACACAATGAGCAGTTCTTC. Its protein is CAWLGPVGLHNEQFF.

The rearrangement uses TRBV19 and TRBJ2-3; tentative D call: TRBD1 (5 bases). The germline CDR1 and CDR2 sequences are LNHDA and SQIVND (reference sequence). V lost 4 bases and J lost 1, with 9 bases in between. There are 14 residues in the CDR3. In DNA form, the CDR3 reads TGTGCCAGTAGTACCGGACAAGGCACAGATACGCAGTATTTT. It yields the protein CASSTGQGTDTQYF.

The J gene is TRBJ2-3, the V gene TRBV5-4, with TRBD2 matching over 12 bases. CDR1 and CDR2 from the germline V gene are SGHNT and YYREEE (reference sequence). Germline trimming cut 4 bases from V and 4 bases from J; bases unmatched to any gene: 7. The CDR3 is 16 amino acids. CDR3 coding DNA: TGTGCCAGCAGCCGCTCTAGCGGGGGGGCCGCAGATACGCAGTATTTT. Translating gives CASSRSSGGAADTQYF.

The chain couples TRBV7-9 to TRBJ2-2; TRBD1 might be the D (6 bases). Germline V lookup: CDR1 SEHNR, CDR2 FQNEAQ (reference sequence). With 1 base removed from V and 9 bases from J, the gap between germline ends came to 21 bases. The length of the CDR3 is 17 residues. The chain's CDR3 is CASSLVAILGTRRELFF. The CDR3 nucleotides read TGTGCCAGCAGCTTAGTTGCGATCCTGGGGACAAGAAGGGAGCTGTTTTTT.

J is TRBJ1-1 and V is TRBV11-3; D might be TRBD1 (5 bases). The CDR3 totals 15 residues. Germline CDR1 reads SGHNT; CDR2 reads YENEEA. Trimming pared 1 base from V and 0 bases from J, leaving 9 bases between. The CDR3 region has the DNA TGTGCCAGCAGCTTAGGGGGCGGAATGAACACTGAAGCTTTCTTT. Residues: CASSLGGGMNTEAFF.

This clone was detected ten times or more. This chain uses TRBV7-2 with TRBJ2-7, with a tentative D call TRBD1 (5 bases). The CDR3 is 16 residues long. Germline CDR1 and CDR2: SGHTA and FQGNSA. V lost 2 bases and J 2 bases, leaving 16 bases between the germline ends. The CDR3 protein is CASSLPQGAYTYEQYF. The CDR3 coding sequence is TGTGCCAGCAGCTTACCGCAAGGGGCGTACACCTACGAGCAGTACTTC.

This sequence joins TRBV5-1 and TRBJ1-2; D unclear. The CDR3 contains 14 residues. Deletions cut 0 bases from V and 0 bases from J, with 6 bases between. CDR1 is SGHRS, CDR2 YFSETQ, per germline. The CDR3 loop is CASSLADPNYGYTF. The CDR3 DNA reads as TGCGCCAGCAGCTTGGCGGACCCTAACTATGGCTACACCTTC.

The chain uses TRBV6-6 and TRBJ1-3; 9 bases agree with TRBD1. Germline trimming cut 6 bases from V and 4 bases from J; bases unmatched to any gene: 7. CDR1 is MNHNY and CDR2 is SVGAGI in the germline V gene (reference sequence). The CDR3 loop spans 15 amino acids. CDR3 residues: CASRDGTGYGNTIYF. For the CDR3, the DNA is TGTGCCAGCAGAGACGGGACAGGGTACGGAAACACCATATATTTT.

The CDR3 bases are TGTGCCAGCAGCCGGGACAGGGCCTATGGCTACACCTTC. Translating it yields CASSRDRAYGYTF. This chain joins TRBV27 and TRBJ1-2, with 9 bases lining up with TRBD1. CDR3 length: 13 amino acids. V shed 6 bases, J shed 4 bases, and the junction held 3 bases outside the gene matches. The germline V gene encodes CDR1 MNHEY and CDR2 SMNVEV (reference sequence).